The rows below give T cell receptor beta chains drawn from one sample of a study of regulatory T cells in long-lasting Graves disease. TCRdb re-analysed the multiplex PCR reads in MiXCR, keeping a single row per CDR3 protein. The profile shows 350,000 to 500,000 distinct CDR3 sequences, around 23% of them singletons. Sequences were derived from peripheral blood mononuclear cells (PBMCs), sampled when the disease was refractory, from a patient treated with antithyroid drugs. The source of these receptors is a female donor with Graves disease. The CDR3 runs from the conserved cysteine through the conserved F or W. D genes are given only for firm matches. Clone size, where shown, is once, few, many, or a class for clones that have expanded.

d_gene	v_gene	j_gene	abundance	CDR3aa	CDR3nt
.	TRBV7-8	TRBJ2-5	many	CASSSGTGETQYF	TGTGCCAGCAGCTCCGGGACGGGAGAGACCCAGTACTTC
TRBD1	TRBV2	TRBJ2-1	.	CASRKEGQLGVNEQFF	TGTGCCAGCAGGAAAGAGGGACAGCTAGGGGTCAATGAGCAGTTCTTC
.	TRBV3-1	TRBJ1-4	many	CASTLRRGNEKLFF	TGTGCCAGCACCCTAAGGAGAGGGAATGAAAAACTGTTTTTT
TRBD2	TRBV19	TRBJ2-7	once	CASSNRTSGLRGYEQYF	TGTGCCAGTAGTAACCGGACTAGCGGCCTCCGAGGTTACGAGCAGTACTTC
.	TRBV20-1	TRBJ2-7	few	CSARQTVSYEQYF	TGCAGTGCTAGACAGACAGTAAGCTACGAGCAGTACTTC
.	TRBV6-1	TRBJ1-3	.	CASSEAWGDSVGNTIYF	TGTGCCAGCAGTGAAGCGTGGGGAGATAGTGTCGGAAACACCATATATTTT
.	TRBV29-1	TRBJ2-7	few	CSVEDPTARREQYF	TGCAGCGTTGAAGATCCCACGGCCAGGCGCGAGCAGTACTTC
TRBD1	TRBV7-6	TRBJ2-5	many	CASSSRGGTGSETQYF	TGTGCCAGCAGCTCTCGTGGGGGGACAGGGTCAGAGACCCAGTACTTC
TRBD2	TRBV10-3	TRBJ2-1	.	CAISGNAGGDNEQFF	TGTGCCATCAGTGGAAACGCGGGAGGGGACAATGAGCAGTTCTTC
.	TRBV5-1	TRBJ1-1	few	CASSLGGQPLKNTEAFF	TGCGCCAGCAGCTTGGGGGGGCAGCCACTAAAGAACACTGAAGCTTTCTTT
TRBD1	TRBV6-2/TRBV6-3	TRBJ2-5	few	CASSYPGQLQETQYF	TGTGCCAGCAGTTACCCGGGACAGCTTCAAGAGACCCAGTACTTC
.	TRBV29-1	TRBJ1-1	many	CSVGLYTEAFF	TGCAGCGTGGGACTGTACACTGAAGCTTTCTTT
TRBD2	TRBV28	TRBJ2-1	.	CASSRGTSQFF	TGTGCCAGCAGTCGGGGGACTAGCCAGTTCTTC
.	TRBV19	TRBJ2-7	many	CASSIGQGNYEQYF	TGTGCCAGTAGTATAGGGCAGGGGAACTACGAGCAGTACTTC
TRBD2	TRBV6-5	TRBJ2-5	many	CASSYSGGGRAQETQYF	TGTGCCAGCAGTTACTCAGGCGGCGGGAGGGCCCAAGAGACCCAGTACTTC
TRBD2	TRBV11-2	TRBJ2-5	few	CASSLRTSGGRETQYF	TGTGCCAGCAGCCTCCGGACTAGCGGCGGTCGGGAGACCCAGTACTTC
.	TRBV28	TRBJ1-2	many	CASSLLSGYGYTF	TGTGCCAGCAGTTTATTGTCGGGGTATGGCTACACCTTC
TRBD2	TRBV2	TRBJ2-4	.	CASSGLAGGKNIQYF	TGTGCCAGCAGTGGACTAGCGGGAGGTAAAAACATTCAGTACTTC
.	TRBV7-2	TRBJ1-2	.	CASSLDWTDPYGYTF	TGTGCCAGCAGCCTCGACTGGACGGATCCCTATGGCTACACCTTC
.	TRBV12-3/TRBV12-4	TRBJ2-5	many	CASSFSDEGETQYF	TGTGCCAGCAGTTTCTCGGATGAGGGGGAGACCCAGTACTTC
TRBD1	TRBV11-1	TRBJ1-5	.	CASSPPGQVNQPQHF	TGTGCCAGCAGCCCTCCGGGACAGGTCAATCAGCCCCAGCATTTT
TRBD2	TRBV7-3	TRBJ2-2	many	CASRVAGGDTGELFF	TGTGCCAGCAGGGTAGCGGGAGGGGACACCGGGGAGCTGTTTTTT
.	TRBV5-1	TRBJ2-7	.	CASSFGGSLHEQYF	TGCGCCAGCAGCTTCGGGGGCAGCCTCCACGAGCAGTACTTC
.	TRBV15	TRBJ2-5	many	CATSRDWQGGETQYF	TGTGCCACCAGCAGAGATTGGCAGGGCGGGGAGACCCAGTACTTC
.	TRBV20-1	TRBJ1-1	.	CSARDWQTGTEAFF	TGCAGTGCTAGAGATTGGCAAACGGGCACTGAAGCTTTCTTT
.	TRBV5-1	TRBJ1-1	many	CASSLWTANTEAFF	TGCGCCAGCAGCTTATGGACCGCCAACACTGAAGCTTTCTTT
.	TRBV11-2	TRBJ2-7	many	CASSLNNYEQYF	TGTGCCAGCAGCTTAAATAACTACGAGCAGTACTTC
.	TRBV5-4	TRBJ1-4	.	CASSRSGATQEKLFF	TGTGCCAGCAGTCGGAGCGGGGCGACCCAGGAAAAACTGTTTTTT
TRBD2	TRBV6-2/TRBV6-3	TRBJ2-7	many	CASSPGLAGSQQYF	TGTGCCAGCAGCCCCGGGCTAGCGGGCAGTCAGCAGTACTTC
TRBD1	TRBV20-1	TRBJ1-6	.	CSTLAGQGSNSPLHF	TGCAGTACACTAGCGGGACAGGGTAGTAATTCACCCCTCCACTTT
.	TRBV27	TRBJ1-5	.	CASSPLPVEPNSNQPQHF	TGTGCCAGCAGTCCCCTGCCGGTGGAGCCTAATAGCAATCAGCCCCAGCATTTT
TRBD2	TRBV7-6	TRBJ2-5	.	CASSPGTSEQETQYF	TGTGCCAGCAGCCCTGGGACTAGCGAACAAGAGACCCAGTACTTC
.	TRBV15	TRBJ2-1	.	CATSSGGGVFYNEQFF	TGTGCCACCAGCAGCGGCGGAGGGGTCTTCTACAATGAGCAGTTCTTC
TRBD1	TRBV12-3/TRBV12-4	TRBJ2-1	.	CASSKGGQGAIEQFF	TGTGCCAGCAGCAAAGGGGGACAGGGGGCGATTGAGCAGTTCTTC
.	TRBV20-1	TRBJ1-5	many	CSAAGPVNQPQHF	TGCAGTGCTGCGGGCCCAGTAAATCAGCCCCAGCATTTT
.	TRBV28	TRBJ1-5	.	CASSFDVAPSNQPQHF	TGTGCCAGCAGTTTTGACGTGGCCCCTAGCAATCAGCCCCAGCATTTT
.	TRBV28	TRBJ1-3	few	CASSSRNTIYF	TGTGCCAGCAGTTCCCGAAACACCATATATTTT
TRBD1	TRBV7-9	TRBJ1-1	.	CASRAPGTGVNTEAFF	TGTGCCAGCAGAGCACCCGGGACAGGGGTGAACACTGAAGCTTTCTTT
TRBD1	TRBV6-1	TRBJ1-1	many	CASSVDRGNEAFF	TGTGCCAGCAGTGTAGACAGGGGAAATGAAGCTTTCTTT